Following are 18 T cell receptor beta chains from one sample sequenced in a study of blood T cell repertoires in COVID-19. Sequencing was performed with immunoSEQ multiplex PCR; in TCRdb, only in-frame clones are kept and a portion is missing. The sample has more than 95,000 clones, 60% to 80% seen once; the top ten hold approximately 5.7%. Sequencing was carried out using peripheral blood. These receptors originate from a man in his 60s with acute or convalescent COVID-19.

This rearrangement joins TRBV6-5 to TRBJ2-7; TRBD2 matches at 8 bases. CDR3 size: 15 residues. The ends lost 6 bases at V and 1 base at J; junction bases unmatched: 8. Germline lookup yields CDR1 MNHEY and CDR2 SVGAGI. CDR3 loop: CASRGATSGSYEQYF. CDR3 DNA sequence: TGTGCCAGCAGGGGCGCAACTAGCGGATCCTACGAGCAGTACTTC.

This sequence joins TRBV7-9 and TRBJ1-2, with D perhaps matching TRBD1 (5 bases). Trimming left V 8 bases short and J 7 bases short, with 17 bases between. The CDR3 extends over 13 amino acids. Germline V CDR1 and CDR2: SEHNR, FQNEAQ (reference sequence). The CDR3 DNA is TGTGCCAGCGCACAGGACCCTTTCGGTGGCTACACCTTC. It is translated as CASAQDPFGGYTF.

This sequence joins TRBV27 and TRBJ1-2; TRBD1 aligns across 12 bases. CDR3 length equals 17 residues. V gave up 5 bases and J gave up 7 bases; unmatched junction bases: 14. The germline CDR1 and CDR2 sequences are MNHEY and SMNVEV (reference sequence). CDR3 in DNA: TGTGCCAGCAGTAACCAACCGGGACAGGGGGCGCGACCTGGCTACACCTTC. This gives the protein CASSNQPGQGARPGYTF.

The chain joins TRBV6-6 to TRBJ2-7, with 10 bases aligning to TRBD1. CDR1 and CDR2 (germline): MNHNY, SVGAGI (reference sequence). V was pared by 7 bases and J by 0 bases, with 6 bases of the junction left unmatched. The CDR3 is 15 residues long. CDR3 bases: TGTGCCAGCACCTATCGGGACAGGGGCTCCTACGAGCAGTACTTC. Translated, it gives CASTYRDRGSYEQYF.

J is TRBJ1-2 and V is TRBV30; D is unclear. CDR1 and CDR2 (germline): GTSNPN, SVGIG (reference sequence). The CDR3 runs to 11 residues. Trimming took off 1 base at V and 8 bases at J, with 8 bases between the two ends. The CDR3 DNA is TGTGCCTGGAGTGCCACGGGAGGCTACACCTTC. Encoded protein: CAWSATGGYTF. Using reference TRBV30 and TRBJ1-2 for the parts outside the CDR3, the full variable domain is SQTIHQWPATLVQPVGSPLSLECTVEGTSNPNLYWYRQAAGRGLQLLFYSVGIGQISSEVPQNLSASRPQDRQFILSSKKLLLSDSGFYLCAWSATGGYTFGSGTRLTVV.

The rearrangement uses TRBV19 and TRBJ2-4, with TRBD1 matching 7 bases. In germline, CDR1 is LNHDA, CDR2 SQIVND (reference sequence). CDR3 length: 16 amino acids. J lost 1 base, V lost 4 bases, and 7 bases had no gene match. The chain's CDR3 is CASSTTGAPAKNIQYF. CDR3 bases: TGTGCCAGTAGTACAACAGGGGCGCCGGCCAAAAACATTCAGTACTTC.

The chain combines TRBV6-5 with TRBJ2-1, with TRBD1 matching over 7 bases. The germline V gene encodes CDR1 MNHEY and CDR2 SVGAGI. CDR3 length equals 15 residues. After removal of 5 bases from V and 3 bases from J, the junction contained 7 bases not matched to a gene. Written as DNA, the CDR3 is TGTGCCAGCAGTACAATGAGGGGGCTCTACAATGAGCAGTTCTTC. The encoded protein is CASSTMRGLYNEQFF.

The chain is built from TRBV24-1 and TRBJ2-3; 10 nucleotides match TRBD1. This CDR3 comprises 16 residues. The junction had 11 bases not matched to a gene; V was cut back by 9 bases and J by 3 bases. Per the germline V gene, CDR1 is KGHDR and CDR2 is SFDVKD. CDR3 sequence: CATGGPGQGFTDTQYF. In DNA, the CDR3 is TGTGCCACCGGAGGCCCGGGACAGGGGTTTACAGATACGCAGTATTTT.

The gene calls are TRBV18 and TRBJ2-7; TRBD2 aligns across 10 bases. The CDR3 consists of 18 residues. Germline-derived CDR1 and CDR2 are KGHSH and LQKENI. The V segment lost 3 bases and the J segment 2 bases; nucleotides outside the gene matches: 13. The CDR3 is CASSPPRGVAGGPYEQYF. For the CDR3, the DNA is TGTGCCAGCTCACCGCCGAGGGGCGTAGCGGGAGGACCCTACGAGCAGTACTTC.

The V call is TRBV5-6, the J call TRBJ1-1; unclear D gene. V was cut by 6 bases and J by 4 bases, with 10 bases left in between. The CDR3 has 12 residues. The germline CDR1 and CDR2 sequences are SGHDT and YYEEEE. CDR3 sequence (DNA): TGTGCCAGCACCAAGGGAGGCACTGAAGCTTTCTTT. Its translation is CASTKGGTEAFF. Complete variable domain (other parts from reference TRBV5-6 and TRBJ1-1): DAGVTQSPTHLIKTRGQQVTLRCSPKSGHDTVSWYQQALGQGPQFIFQYYEEEERQRGNFPDRFSGHQFPNYSSELNVNALLLGDSALYLCASTKGGTEAFFGQGTRLTVV.

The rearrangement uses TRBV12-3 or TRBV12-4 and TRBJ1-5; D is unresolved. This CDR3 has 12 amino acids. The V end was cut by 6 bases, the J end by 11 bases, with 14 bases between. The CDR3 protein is CASSPSQSAQHF. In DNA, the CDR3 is TGTGCCAGCAGCCCTAGCCAATCCGCCCAGCATTTT.

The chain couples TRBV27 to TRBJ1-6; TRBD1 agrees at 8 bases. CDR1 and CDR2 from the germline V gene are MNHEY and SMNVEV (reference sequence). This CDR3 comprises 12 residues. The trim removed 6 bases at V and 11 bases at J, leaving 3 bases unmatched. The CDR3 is CASRTGGTPLHF. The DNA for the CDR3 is TGTGCCAGCAGAACAGGGGGGACACCCCTCCACTTT.

Written as DNA, the CDR3 is TGCAGCGTAGCAGGGGATCCCACAGATACGCAGTATTTT. Residues: CSVAGDPTDTQYF. The gene calls are TRBV29-1 and TRBJ2-3, with D perhaps matching TRBD1 (6 bases). There are 13 residues in the CDR3. V was clipped by 6 bases and J by 2 bases, with 12 bases between them. CDR1 and CDR2 (germline): SQVTM, ANQGSEA.

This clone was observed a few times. Here the CDR3 DNA reads TGTGCCAGCAGCCCTCGGACTAGCGGTGATGAGCAGTTCTTC. Protein product: CASSPRTSGDEQFF. The rearrangement links TRBV9 to TRBJ2-1; TRBD2 matches 10 bases. After removal of 4 bases from V and 8 bases from J, the junction contained 6 bases not matched to a gene. The CDR3 extends over 14 amino acids. Germline V gene lookup returns CDR1 SGDLS and CDR2 YYNGEE. Variable domain in full (rest from reference TRBV9 and TRBJ2-1): DSGVTQTPKHLITATGQRVTLRCSPRSGDLSVYWYQQSLDQGLQFLIQYYNGEERAKGNILERFSAQQFPDLHSELNLSSLELGDSALYFCASSPRTSGDEQFFGPGTRLTVL.

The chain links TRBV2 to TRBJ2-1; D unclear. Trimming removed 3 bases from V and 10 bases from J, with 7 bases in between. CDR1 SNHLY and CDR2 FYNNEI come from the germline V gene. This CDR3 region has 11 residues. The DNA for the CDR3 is TGTGCCAGCAGTGATAACAGAGAGCAGTTCTTC. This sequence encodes CASSDNREQFF.

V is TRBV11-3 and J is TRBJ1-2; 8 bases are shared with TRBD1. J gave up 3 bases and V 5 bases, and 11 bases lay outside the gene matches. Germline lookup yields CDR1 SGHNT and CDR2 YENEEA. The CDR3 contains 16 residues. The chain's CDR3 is CASSPYQGARDYGYTF. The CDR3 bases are TGTGCCAGCAGCCCCTATCAGGGGGCGCGGGACTATGGCTACACCTTC.

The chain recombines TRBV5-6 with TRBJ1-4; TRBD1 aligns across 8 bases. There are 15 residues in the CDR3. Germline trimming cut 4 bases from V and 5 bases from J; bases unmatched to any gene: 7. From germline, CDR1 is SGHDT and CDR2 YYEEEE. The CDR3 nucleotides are TGTGCCAGCAGCATCCGGACAGGGATGAATGAAAAACTGTTTTTT. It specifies CASSIRTGMNEKLFF.

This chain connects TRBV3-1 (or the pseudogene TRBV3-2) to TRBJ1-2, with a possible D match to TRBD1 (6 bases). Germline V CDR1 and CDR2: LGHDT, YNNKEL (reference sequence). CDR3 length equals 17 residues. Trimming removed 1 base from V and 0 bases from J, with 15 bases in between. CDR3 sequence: CASSQGRTAKTNYGYTF. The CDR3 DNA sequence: TGTGCCAGCAGCCAAGGCCGGACAGCGAAGACTAACTATGGCTACACCTTC.